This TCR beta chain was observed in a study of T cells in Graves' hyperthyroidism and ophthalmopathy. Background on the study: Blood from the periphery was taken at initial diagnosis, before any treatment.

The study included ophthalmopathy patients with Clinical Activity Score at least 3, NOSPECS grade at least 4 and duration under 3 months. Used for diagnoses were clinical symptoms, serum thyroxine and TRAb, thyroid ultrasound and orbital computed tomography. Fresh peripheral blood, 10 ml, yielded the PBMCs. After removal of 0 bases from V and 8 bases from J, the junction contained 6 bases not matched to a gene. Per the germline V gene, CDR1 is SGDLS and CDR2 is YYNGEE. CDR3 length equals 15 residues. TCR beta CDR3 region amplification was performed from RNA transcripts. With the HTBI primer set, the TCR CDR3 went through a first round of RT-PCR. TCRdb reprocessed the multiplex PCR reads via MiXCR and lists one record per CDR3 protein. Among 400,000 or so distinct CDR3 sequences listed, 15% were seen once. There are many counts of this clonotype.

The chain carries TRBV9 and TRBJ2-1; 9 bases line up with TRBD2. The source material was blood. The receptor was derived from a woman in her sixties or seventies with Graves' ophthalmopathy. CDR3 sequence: CASSVVASGIDEQFF. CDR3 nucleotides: TGTGCCAGCAGCGTAGTGGCTAGCGGGATCGATGAGCAGTTCTTC.